This T cell receptor beta chain was retrieved from a study of T cell responses to AZD1222 COVID-19 vaccine. Germline lookup yields CDR1 LNHDA and CDR2 SQIVND (reference sequence). This CDR3 region has 14 residues. V was clipped by 6 bases and J by 6 bases; unmatched bases: 3. Generated by immunoSEQ multiplex PCR, the TCRdb table keeps only in-frame clones and is missing some. The repertoire consists of more than 100,000 clones, with 88% occurring once and the leading ten covering approximately 7%. The source of this sequence is an adult in good health. V and J are TRBV19 and TRBJ2-2; 11 nucleotides align to TRBD1. The sample consisted of peripheral blood, taken on day 0 of AZD1222 vaccination. Here the CDR3 DNA reads TGTGCCAGTAGAGGACAGGGGGCCTCCGGGGAGCTGTTTTTT. It encodes CASRGQGASGELFF.